The clone carrying this TCR beta chain came up once. The junction had 8 bases not matched to a gene; V was cut back by 8 bases and J by 9 bases. The CDR3 runs 12 residues. Germline CDR1 SQVTM, CDR2 ANQGSEA. The data originate from a study of cytomegalovirus exposure and HLA in healthy donors. It was with 60 Vbeta and 13 Jbeta primers that the PCR ran. Assay: immunoSEQ multiplex PCR; the TCRdb copy retains only in-frame clones and omits some. Among tens of thousands of clones, roughly three quarters were seen once, and the ten largest hold around 3.5%. The sequence was obtained from a man aged 25 to 45 in good health and CMV-seronegative. The sequenced sample consisted of PBMCs. The J gene is TRBJ2-1, the V gene TRBV29-1; 9 nucleotides match TRBD1. For the CDR3, the DNA is TGCAGCACCCGACAGGGGGATATTGAGCAGTTCTTC. It translates to CSTRQGDIEQFF.